This T cell receptor (beta chain) derives from a study of blood T cell repertoires in COVID-19. In the study overall: COVID-19 samples, acute and convalescent, were from the United States, Italy and Spain. PBMCs, B-cell-depleted T cells, or T cells were the source of the cDNA or gDNA that made up the material.

As originally analysed: It was from reference gene primer amplification that nucleated cell counts were estimated. Assay used: immunoSEQ multiplex PCR; TCRdb lists only in-frame clones, some missing. The DNA was the basis for D and trimming; V, J and clone size are from that table. This sample has 260,000 or so clones, with 81% found just once. CDR3 size: 17 residues. This receptor was obtained from a woman older than 75 with COVID-19, enrolled during active disease. The source material was peripheral blood. V usage is TRBV21-1 and J usage is TRBJ2-7; TRBD2 is taken as the D call from the table, unchecked against the DNA. TRBV21-1 is deemed a pseudogene. CDR3: CASSNRASGASSYEQYF. The DNA of the CDR3 is TGTGCCAGCAGCAACCGGGCTAGCGGGGCGAGCTCCTACGAGCAGTACTTC.